This T cell receptor (beta chain) was recorded in a study of blood T cell repertoires in COVID-19. Turning to the study itself: Nucleic acid was either cDNA or gDNA, and it came from T cells, B-cell-depleted T cells, or PBMCs.

Using immunoSEQ multiplex PCR, the repertoire was profiled, and TCRdb retains in-frame clones only, with some absent. The sample holds 45,000 to 70,000 clones, 91% seen once. The CDR3 is 15 amino acids. V gave up 1 base and J gave up 4 bases, with 13 bases separating them. Germline values: CDR1 LGHDT, CDR2 YNNKEL (reference sequence). This clonotype was sampled from a woman aged 55-69 years with active or convalescent COVID-19. The chain uses TRBV3-1 (or the pseudogene TRBV3-2) and TRBJ1-2; tentative D call: TRBD1 (6 bases). The sample consisted of peripheral blood. CDR3 protein: CASSQGQGRVYGYTF. The CDR3 DNA follows: TGTGCCAGCAGCCAAGGGCAGGGGCGAGTCTATGGCTACACCTTC.